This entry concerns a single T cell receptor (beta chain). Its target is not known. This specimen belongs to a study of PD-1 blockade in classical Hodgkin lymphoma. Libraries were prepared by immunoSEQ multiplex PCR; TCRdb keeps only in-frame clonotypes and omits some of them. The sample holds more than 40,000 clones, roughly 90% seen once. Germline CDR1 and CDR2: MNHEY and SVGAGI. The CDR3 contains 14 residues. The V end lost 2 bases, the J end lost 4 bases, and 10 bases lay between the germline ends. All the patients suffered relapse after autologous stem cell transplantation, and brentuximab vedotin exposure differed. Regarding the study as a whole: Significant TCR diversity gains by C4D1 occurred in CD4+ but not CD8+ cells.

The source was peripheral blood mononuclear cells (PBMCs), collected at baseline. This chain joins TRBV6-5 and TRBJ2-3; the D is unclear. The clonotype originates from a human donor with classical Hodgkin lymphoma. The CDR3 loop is CASSYETTADTQYF. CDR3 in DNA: TGTGCCAGCAGTTACGAAACAACGGCAGATACGCAGTATTTT.